Following are 20 T cell receptor beta chains from one sample sequenced in a study of blood T cells in healthy people across ages. For the second PCR, which ran for about 7 to 12 cycles, a sample-barcoded 5' primer and a J-beta primer mix were used. TCRdb re-derived calls from the 5' RACE reads in MiXCR, one entry per CDR3 protein. The data contain 780,000 or so distinct CDR3 sequences, approximately 53% of them singletons. Sample: blood. These receptors all come from a man between 40 and 49 years old in good health.

The sample holds a few counts of this clonotype. V and J are TRBV28 and TRBJ1-5; TRBD1 agrees at 7 bases. CDR1 is MDHEN, CDR2 SYDVKM, per germline. The junction had 8 bases not matched to a gene; V was cut back by 7 bases and J by 2 bases. The CDR3 consists of 15 residues. The CDR3 DNA is TGTGCCAGCAACTTGGGACAGCGCCGCAATCAGCCCCAGCATTTT. Translation: CASNLGQRRNQPQHF.

This clonotype was observed a single time. This rearrangement joins TRBV28 to TRBJ2-2; 8 bases align to TRBD1. CDR1 is MDHEN and CDR2 is SYDVKM in the germline V gene. Trimming at V came to 6 bases and at J to 5 bases, leaving 11 bases not matched to a gene. The CDR3 sequence is 16 residues long. Here the CDR3 DNA reads TGTGCCAGCAGCGAAACAGGGGGGTTGTGGACCGGGGAGCTGTTTTTT. Its protein is CASSETGGLWTGELFF.

The rearrangement links TRBV12-3 or TRBV12-4 to TRBJ2-4; D perhaps matches TRBD1 (6 bases). This CDR3 has 13 amino acids. Trimming removed 6 bases at V and 13 bases at J, with 19 bases between. CDR3 amino acids: CASRPTGSGTQYF. The DNA of the CDR3 is TGTGCCAGCAGGCCCACAGGGTCCGGGACGCAGTACTTC.

This chain joins TRBV20-1 and TRBJ2-5; D is possibly TRBD1 (6 bases). V was clipped by 3 bases and J by 1 base, with 12 bases between them. CDR3 length: 14 residues. Per the germline V gene, CDR1 is DFQATT and CDR2 is SNEGSKA (reference sequence). The DNA of the CDR3 is TGCAGTGCTAGTAAGGCCAGGGGCCAAGAGACCCAGTACTTC. Translation gives CSASKARGQETQYF.

This chain connects TRBV27 to TRBJ1-2; D gene uncertain. Per germline, CDR1 MNHEY and CDR2 SMNVEV (reference sequence). The CDR3 has 14 amino acids. V lost 2 bases, J lost 8 bases, and 15 bases lay in between. CDR3 DNA: TGTGCCAGCAGTTTAGCCTTTCTACGTGGAGGCTACACCTTC. Translated, it gives CASSLAFLRGGYTF.

V gene TRBV6-1 combines with J gene TRBJ2-1; D might be TRBD2 (6 bases). The CDR3 sequence is 18 residues long. With 6 bases removed from V and 3 bases from J, the gap between germline ends came to 24 bases. The germline gives CDR1 MNHNS, CDR2 SASEGT. CDR3 sequence (DNA): TGTGCCAGCAGACCAGGAGGGGAAGAGCGGGCACTCTACAATGAGCAGTTCTTC. Translated: CASRPGGEERALYNEQFF.

The CDR3, as DNA: TGCAGTGCTAGAGATCTTCGGGCGGCGAGGTCTACTGGGGCCAACGTCCTGACTTTC. As protein: CSARDLRAARSTGANVLTF. This chain uses TRBV20-1 with TRBJ2-6; D gene uncertain. Germline V gene data show CDR1 as DFQATT and CDR2 as SNEGSKA (reference sequence). The length of the CDR3 is 19 residues. Trimming left V 0 bases short and J 2 bases short, with 20 bases between.

V gene TRBV20-1 combines with J gene TRBJ2-1; TRBD2 matches at 8 bases. This CDR3 comprises 14 residues. V dropped 1 base and J dropped 6; count of bases not matched to a gene: 5. CDR1 and CDR2 (germline): DFQATT, SNEGSKA (reference sequence). The DNA for the CDR3 is TGCAGTGCTAGAGTAGCGGGAAGTTTCAATGAGCAGTTCTTC. Its protein is CSARVAGSFNEQFF.

The J gene is TRBJ1-1, the V gene TRBV27, with a possible D match to TRBD1 (5 bases). Germline assignment: CDR1 MNHEY and CDR2 SMNVEV (reference sequence). This CDR3 is built from 11 residues. V lost 11 bases to trimming and J lost 8 bases, with 15 bases between them. CDR3 in amino acids: CAVWTTDEAFF. The CDR3 DNA reads TGTGCCGTCTGGACAACAGACGAAGCTTTCTTT.

The chain has TRBV6-5 and TRBJ2-1; tentatively, D is TRBD1 or TRBD2 (6 bases each). Germline V gene data show CDR1 as MNHEY and CDR2 as SVGAGI. This CDR3 region has 16 residues. The V gene lost 0 bases and the J gene lost 2 bases, with 11 bases spanning the gap. CDR3 sequence: CASSYSRGRPYNEQFF. CDR3 nucleotide sequence: TGTGCCAGCAGTTACTCTCGGGGGCGACCCTACAATGAGCAGTTCTTC.

This chain joins TRBV5-1 and TRBJ2-1, with 8 bases identical to TRBD1. The CDR3 totals 15 residues. The ends lost 0 bases at V and 7 bases at J; junction bases unmatched: 6. Germline loops: CDR1 SGHRS, CDR2 YFSETQ. CDR3 protein: CASSLERQGANEQFF. The CDR3 nucleotides are TGCGCCAGCAGCTTGGAACGGCAGGGGGCGAATGAGCAGTTCTTC.

This clonotype was seen more than once but under ten times. The gene calls are TRBV7-2 and TRBJ2-5; TRBD1 is a possible D gene (6 bases). The V gene's germline CDR1 is SGHTA and CDR2 FQGNSA. V gave up 1 base and J gave up 4 bases, with 13 bases separating them. This CDR3 comprises 15 residues. Written as DNA, the CDR3 is TGTGCCAGCAGCTTAGAGGGCAGGGGACGAGAGACCCAGTACTTC. It is translated as CASSLEGRGRETQYF.

The rearrangement joins TRBV7-2 to TRBJ2-2; maybe TRBD2 (5 bases). CDR1 is SGHTA and CDR2 is FQGNSA in the germline V gene. The CDR3 is made up of 14 amino acids. Trimming cost V 6 bases and J 2 bases, with 10 bases left between them. DNA for the CDR3: TGTGCCAGCAGAACGGACTTTAACACCGGGGAGCTGTTTTTT. Amino acid sequence: CASRTDFNTGELFF.

The V call is TRBV7-3, the J call TRBJ2-3; 7 bases match TRBD1. Losses at the gene ends were 5 bases for V and 6 bases for J; bases not matched to a gene: 2. CDR1 and CDR2 from the germline V gene are SGHTA and FQGTGA. The CDR3 length is 12 residues. DNA for the CDR3: TGTGCCAGCAGCCAACAGGGGGATACGCAGTATTTT. This codes for CASSQQGDTQYF.

The table lists this clonotype with a count of one. The rearrangement joins TRBV7-8 to TRBJ2-5; D might be TRBD1 or TRBD2, each matching 5 bases. The germline CDR1 and CDR2 sequences are SGHVS and FQNEAQ. The CDR3 has 14 amino acids. Trimming removed 3 bases from V and 1 base from J, with 9 bases in between. The CDR3 DNA reads as TGTGCCAGCAGCTTCCCCGGGGCCCAAGAGACCCAGTACTTC. It codes for CASSFPGAQETQYF.

This clonotype was seen a few times. The chain links TRBV20-1 to TRBJ1-5, with TRBD1 matching 9 bases. This CDR3 has 19 amino acids. Germline lookup yields CDR1 DFQATT and CDR2 SNEGSKA (reference sequence). J gave up 2 bases and V 5 bases, and 19 bases lay outside the gene matches. The CDR3: CSAEIFPGQGVWGNQPQHF. CDR3 nucleotide sequence: TGCAGTGCTGAGATTTTTCCGGGACAGGGCGTTTGGGGCAATCAGCCCCAGCATTTT.

This clonotype appeared many times. The chain has TRBV18 and TRBJ2-5; D is possibly TRBD1 (5 bases). This CDR3 contains 14 residues. Trimming pared 4 bases from V and 1 base from J, leaving 10 bases between. Germline V gene sequence: CDR1 KGHSH, CDR2 LQKENI. The CDR3 region has the DNA TGTGCCAGCTCACAGAGACAGCGCCAAGAGACCCAGTACTTC. Protein sequence: CASSQRQRQETQYF.

This clonotype was detected only a few times. The chain joins TRBV11-3 to TRBJ2-5; D is undetermined. This CDR3 contains 14 residues. CDR1 and CDR2 from the germline V gene are SGHNT and YENEEA. Trimming took 4 bases from V and 2 from J, leaving 11 bases between them. CDR3 sequence reads: CASSSPLVQETQYF. The CDR3 bases are TGTGCCAGCAGCTCCCCGCTAGTACAAGAGACCCAGTACTTC.

This clonotype appeared once. The rearrangement uses TRBV4-1 and TRBJ1-5; TRBD1 aligns across 11 bases. The CDR3 runs to 17 residues. The germline V gene has CDR1 MGHRA and CDR2 YSYEKL. V lost 4 bases to trimming and J lost 0 bases; unmatched junction nucleotides: 5. This chain's CDR3 is CASSPGQGDYSNQPQHF. For the CDR3, the DNA is TGCGCCAGCAGCCCGGGACAGGGGGATTATAGCAATCAGCCCCAGCATTTT.

The chain is built from TRBV12-3 or TRBV12-4 and TRBJ2-7; D might be TRBD2 (5 bases). This CDR3 is built from 13 residues. V lost 2 bases and J 5 bases, leaving 10 bases between the germline ends. The CDR3 reads CASSLTRVHEQYF. Written as DNA, the CDR3 is TGTGCCAGCAGTTTAACTAGGGTCCACGAGCAGTACTTC.